These 23 T cell receptor beta chains originate from one sample sequenced in a study of blood T cell repertoires in COVID-19. TCRdb keeps only in-frame clones here, not all; method: immunoSEQ multiplex PCR. The sample includes roughly 400,000 clones, about 88% of them seen just once. The sequencing input was PBMCs or T cells enriched from blood (not recorded which). The source is a woman under 30 who had been exposed to COVID-19.

The chain carries TRBV4-3 and TRBJ1-6; D gene ambiguous. The CDR3 sequence is 14 residues long. Trimming stripped 0 bases from V and 9 bases from J, with 9 bases between. Germline V gives CDR1 LGHNA, CDR2 YSLEER. The CDR3 sequence is CASSQDPSISPLHF. The CDR3, as DNA: TGCGCCAGCAGCCAAGATCCGAGTATTTCACCCCTCCACTTT.

The J gene is TRBJ2-3, the V gene TRBV5-1, with 10 bases that match TRBD2. CDR1 and CDR2 (germline): SGHRS, YFSETQ. The CDR3 has 15 amino acids. V was clipped by 7 bases and J by 4 bases; unmatched bases: 9. The CDR3 region has the DNA TGCGCCAGCTCCAGCGGGAGGGCCATCTCAGATACGCAGTATTTT. It yields the protein CASSSGRAISDTQYF.

This clone was found a few times. The J gene is TRBJ1-4, the V gene TRBV6-5; TRBD1 matches at 10 bases. J lost 8 bases, V lost 2 bases, and 8 bases had no gene match. The germline V gene encodes CDR1 MNHEY and CDR2 SVGAGI. This CDR3 comprises 16 residues. This chain's CDR3 is CASSYSPTGGREKLFF. CDR3 DNA: TGTGCCAGCAGTTACAGTCCGACAGGGGGCCGGGAAAAACTGTTTTTT.

J is TRBJ1-4 and V is TRBV10-2, with TRBD1 identical over 7 bases. The V and J ends lost 3 bases and 7 bases, in that order; junction bases with no gene match: 11. The germline V gene has CDR1 WSHSY and CDR2 SAAADI. This CDR3 spans 16 amino acids. CDR3 nucleotides: TGCGCCAGCAGTGAAACTTGGGCAGGGGGAAGTGAAAAACTGTTTTTT. Protein: CASSETWAGGSEKLFF.

The chain carries TRBV6-1 and TRBJ2-7; D gene unclear. Trimming stripped 2 bases from V and 5 bases from J, with 10 bases between. The CDR3 is 13 amino acids. Per the germline V gene, CDR1 is MNHNS and CDR2 is SASEGT. Here the CDR3 reads CASSEYEKNEQYF. The CDR3 DNA reads as TGTGCCAGCAGTGAATATGAGAAAAACGAGCAGTACTTC.

The V and J genes are TRBV18 and TRBJ2-1; no firm D call. Trimming left V 3 bases short and J 0 bases short, with 12 bases between. CDR3 length: 16 amino acids. Germline CDR1 reads KGHSH; CDR2 reads LQKENI. CDR3 sequence (DNA): TGTGCCAGCTCACCGCCTGACTTGAGCTCCTACAATGAGCAGTTCTTC. It encodes CASSPPDLSSYNEQFF.

V and J are TRBV6-6 and TRBJ2-2, with 8 bases matching TRBD1. V was pared by 6 bases and J by 4 bases, with 7 bases of the junction left unmatched. Germline lookup yields CDR1 MNHNY and CDR2 SVGAGI (reference sequence). The CDR3 length is 15 residues. The CDR3 spells CASSSGTGSTGELFF. CDR3 DNA sequence: TGTGCCAGCAGCTCCGGGACAGGAAGCACCGGGGAGCTGTTTTTT.

The J gene is TRBJ1-1, the V gene TRBV7-2; no definite D call. With 3 bases removed from V and 3 bases from J, the gap between germline ends came to 11 bases. The CDR3 loop spans 14 amino acids. Germline assignment: CDR1 SGHTA and CDR2 FQGNSA. The chain's CDR3 is CASSFRIWDTEAFF. Here the CDR3 DNA reads TGTGCCAGCAGCTTCAGGATTTGGGACACTGAAGCTTTCTTT.

In its sample, this clone was seen a few times. This CDR3 is CASSLLARNYGYTF. Here the CDR3 DNA reads TGTGCCAGCAGTTTATTGGCGCGGAACTATGGCTACACCTTC. The chain carries TRBV28 and TRBJ1-2; D unresolved. In germline, CDR1 is MDHEN, CDR2 SYDVKM. The CDR3 extends over 14 amino acids. Trimming stripped 1 base from V and 2 bases from J, with 8 bases between.

The chain has TRBV3-1 (or the pseudogene TRBV3-2) and TRBJ2-5, with D possibly being TRBD1 (6 bases). Germline loops: CDR1 LGHDT, CDR2 YNNKEL (reference sequence). The CDR3 runs to 19 residues. Between the trimmed V and J ends, which lost 0 bases and 5 bases, there was a span of 25 bases. DNA for the CDR3: TGTGCCAGCAGCCAAGATAACCAAAATTGGCAGGGGACGAGGGAGACCCAGTACTTC. It encodes CASSQDNQNWQGTRETQYF.

Comments on this clone: Distinct nucleotide sequences in the sample also encode this CDR3. J is TRBJ2-5 and V is TRBV19; 10 bases map to TRBD2. The CDR3 loop spans 14 amino acids. CDR1 is LNHDA and CDR2 is SQIVND in the germline V gene (reference sequence). Trimming cost V 5 bases and J 4 bases; bases outside gene matches: 4. The CDR3 is CASSGLAGVETQYF. Written as DNA, the CDR3 is TGTGCCAGTAGTGGCCTAGCGGGAGTAGAGACCCAGTACTTC.

J is TRBJ2-1 and V is TRBV6-5; 7 nucleotides line up with TRBD2. CDR1 is MNHEY, CDR2 SVGAGI, per germline. The CDR3 extends over 16 amino acids. With 4 bases clipped from V and 3 bases from J, the junction kept 9 bases outside the gene matches. In nucleotides, the CDR3 is TGTGCCAGCAGTTCCACACTAGCGCCAGGCTACAATGAGCAGTTCTTC. It is translated as CASSSTLAPGYNEQFF.

The rearrangement uses TRBV3-1 (or the pseudogene TRBV3-2) and TRBJ2-7; 7 positions agree with TRBD2. After removal of 2 bases from V and 7 bases from J, the junction contained 8 bases not matched to a gene. Germline assignment: CDR1 LGHDT and CDR2 YNNKEL (reference sequence). CDR3 length: 14 amino acids. In nucleotides, the CDR3 is TGTGCCAGCAGCCAAACCCGGACTAGATCGGAGCAGTACTTC. As protein: CASSQTRTRSEQYF.

The V and J genes are TRBV5-4 and TRBJ2-3; TRBD2 agrees at 7 bases. The J segment lost 4 bases and the V segment lost 4 bases, leaving 15 bases of the junction unmatched. The CDR3 covers 17 residues. The germline V gene has CDR1 SGHNT and CDR2 YYREEE (reference sequence). The CDR3 DNA reads TGTGCCAGCAGCCCTGCCCCAGCGGGAATTGACGCAGATACGCAGTATTTT. Protein product: CASSPAPAGIDADTQYF.

The chain recombines TRBV7-2 with TRBJ1-2; D not certain. From germline, CDR1 is SGHTA and CDR2 FQGNSA. This CDR3 spans 14 amino acids. Trimming took 1 base from V and 5 from J, leaving 11 bases between them. The CDR3 loop reads CASSLGALQYGYTF. The CDR3 DNA sequence: TGTGCCAGCAGCTTAGGAGCGCTTCAATATGGCTACACCTTC. The variable domain in full, completed from reference TRBV7-2 and TRBJ1-2, reads GAGVSQSPSNKVTEKGKDVELRCDPISGHTALYWYRQSLGQGLEFLIYFQGNSAPDKSGLPSDRFSAERTGGSVSTLTIQRTQQEDSAVYLCASSLGALQYGYTFGSGTRLTVV.

Only a few counts were recorded for this clone. The V call is TRBV2, the J call TRBJ2-5; no firm D call. Germline values: CDR1 SNHLY, CDR2 FYNNEI. The CDR3 covers 11 residues. Trimming took off 3 bases at V and 9 bases at J, with 8 bases between the two ends. The CDR3 protein is CASSEVESQYF. Here the CDR3 DNA reads TGTGCCAGCAGTGAGGTGGAGTCCCAGTACTTC.

The count of this clone is one. V is TRBV18 and J is TRBJ1-5; TRBD1 matches 11 bases. Germline V gives CDR1 KGHSH, CDR2 LQKENI. J lost 6 bases, V lost 3 bases, and 4 bases had no gene match. The CDR3 has 15 amino acids. The CDR3 sequence: CASSPRTGGGQPQHF. The DNA for the CDR3 is TGTGCCAGCTCACCTAGGACAGGGGGCGGTCAGCCCCAGCATTTT.

The chain recombines TRBV18 with TRBJ1-1, with a possible D match to TRBD1 (6 bases). Germline loops: CDR1 KGHSH, CDR2 LQKENI. The CDR3 has 16 residues. Deletions cut 3 bases from V and 0 bases from J, with 14 bases between. Written as DNA, the CDR3 is TGTGCCAGCTCACCCGACCCAGGGGATATGAACACTGAAGCTTTCTTT. Translated, it gives CASSPDPGDMNTEAFF.

With respect to this clone: One junction end disagrees with the germline gene, perhaps due to a read error. This chain connects TRBV5-1 to TRBJ1-2; 8 bases agree with TRBD1. Germline CDR1 is SGHRS and CDR2 is YFSETQ. The CDR3 sequence is 14 residues long. The chain's CDR3 is CASSLDRDNHGYTF. The CDR3 DNA reads as TGCGCCAGCAGCCTGGACAGGGATAACCATGGCTACACCTTC.

The chain carries TRBV7-2 and TRBJ2-1, with D perhaps matching TRBD2 (6 bases). Trimming pared 10 bases from V and 2 bases from J, leaving 18 bases between. CDR3 size: 15 residues. Germline loops: CDR1 SGHTA, CDR2 FQGNSA. CDR3 DNA sequence: TGTGCCACCACCCCCCCTAGCGCTGCCTACAATGAGCAGTTCTTC. This encodes CATTPPSAAYNEQFF.

In DNA, the CDR3 is TGCGCCAGCAGCCAGGATCCGGCCGGGACAGGGGACCACTCTGGAAACACCATATATTTT. Its translation: CASSQDPAGTGDHSGNTIYF. This chain links TRBV4-3 with TRBJ1-3; the match to TRBD1 covers 10 bases. Germline CDR1 LGHNA, CDR2 YSLEER. The V and J ends lost 3 bases and 0 bases, in that order; junction bases with no gene match: 14. CDR3 length equals 20 residues.

The chain links TRBV28 to TRBJ2-3, with TRBD1 as a possible D gene (7 bases). Trimming took off 8 bases at V and 1 base at J, with 13 bases between the two ends. Germline V CDR1 and CDR2: MDHEN, SYDVKM. The CDR3 sequence is 14 residues long. This CDR3 is CASSDREGTDTQYF. The CDR3 DNA is TGTGCCAGCTCAGACAGGGAGGGCACAGATACGCAGTATTTT.

Written as DNA, the CDR3 is TGTGCCACCAGTGATTGGACAGGCGATCAGTACTTC. Residues: CATSDWTGDQYF. The genes are TRBV24-1 and TRBJ2-5; 7 nucleotides match TRBD1. The V gene end was trimmed by 2 bases and the J gene end by 11 bases; junction bases not matched to a gene: 4. Germline values: CDR1 KGHDR, CDR2 SFDVKD. The CDR3 is 12 residues long.